This entry concerns a single T cell receptor beta chain. One end of the junction does not line up with germline, which may come from a read error. For CDR3 and TCR beta VDJ profiling, genomic DNA was the template used. TCRdb used MiXCR to reprocess the reads, holding one entry per CDR3 protein. Of approximately 130,000 distinct CDR3 sequences listed, 50% to 70% are singletons. All patients picked for sequencing had shown, by flow cytometry, an expansion of CD8+CD57+ cells. This sample is part of a study of CD8+CD57+ T cells in acquired aplastic anemia. The CDR3 runs 13 residues. Germline V gene lookup returns CDR1 MNHEY and CDR2 SMNVEV (reference sequence).

The genes are TRBV27 and TRBJ1-2; possible D gene TRBD1, 5 bases. This TCR came from a human donor with aplastic anemia. The specimen was sorted CD4+, CD8+, or CD8+CD57+ T cells (not recorded which) from PBMCs. The CDR3 nucleotides read TGTGCCAGCAATGCGGGGCTGGGCCAGGGCTACGCCTTC. Translation: CASNAGLGQGYAF.